This entry lists 3 T cell receptor beta chains sequenced from one sample in a study of control samples from healthy donors and cancer patients. The protocol was immunoSEQ multiplex PCR, while the TCRdb copy is restricted to in-frame clones and leaves out a portion. The repertoire holds 150,000 to 200,000 clones, with 91% as singletons. The source material was blood. The origin of the receptors is a woman younger than 45 in good health.

The rearrangement links TRBV19 to TRBJ1-1; 7 bases agree with TRBD1. This CDR3 is built from 11 residues. Per the germline V gene, CDR1 is LNHDA and CDR2 is SQIVND (reference sequence). J was trimmed by 7 bases and V by 4 bases; bases with no gene match: 0. The CDR3 nucleotides are TGTGCCAGTAGTACAGGGGGTGAAGCTTTCTTT. Its translation is CASSTGGEAFF.

The chain uses TRBV9 and TRBJ2-3; no reliable D call. V was cut by 0 bases and J by 1 base, with 9 bases left in between. Germline values: CDR1 SGDLS, CDR2 YYNGEE. CDR3 length: 15 amino acids. The CDR3, as DNA: TGTGCCAGCAGCGTAGCCCCGAGCCGCACAGATACGCAGTATTTT. The encoded protein is CASSVAPSRTDTQYF. Combining the CDR3 with reference TRBV9 and TRBJ2-3 gives the whole variable domain DSGVTQTPKHLITATGQRVTLRCSPRSGDLSVYWYQQSLDQGLQFLIQYYNGEERAKGNILERFSAQQFPDLHSELNLSSLELGDSALYFCASSVAPSRTDTQYFGPGTRLTVL.

This rearrangement joins TRBV18 to TRBJ1-1; D is ambiguous. The CDR3 extends over 12 amino acids. The ends were cut back, 5 bases at V and 9 bases at J, with 13 bases in the middle. Per germline, CDR1 KGHSH and CDR2 LQKENI. This chain's CDR3 is CASSTDRTQAFF. The DNA of the CDR3 is TGTGCCAGCTCAACCGACCGAACGCAAGCTTTCTTT.